A selection of T cell receptor beta chains follows, all from one sample in a study of T-cell memory formation after mild COVID-19. TCRdb called the 5' RACE reads again in MiXCR, with one record for every CDR3 protein. The sample contains under 300,000 distinct CDR3 sequences, around 17% of which appear only once. The sequenced sample was PBMCs or a T cell subset sorted from them (not recorded which). The receptors come from a man between 18 and 35 years old who had mild COVID-19 (a few samples of this study predate the infection). Cell type and time point are not known. Each CDR3 is given with its conserved first and last residue. The D gene is left open where the match is weak. Some rows have no size entry. The others give once, few or many, or a class for an expanded clone.

CDR3: CASSTLGPPRDYGYTF; DNA: TGTGCCAGTAGTACTCTCGGGCCCCCGAGGGACTATGGCTACACCTTC; size: NA; D: NA; J: TRBJ1-2; length: 16; V: TRBV19
CDR3: CASSPPAGELFF; DNA: TGTGCCAGCAGCCCCCCCGCCGGGGAGCTGTTTTTT; size: few; D: NA; J: TRBJ2-2; length: 12; V: TRBV7-8
CDR3: CASQRTASSTDTQYF; DNA: TGTGCCAGCCAGAGAACTGCGTCTAGCACAGATACGCAGTATTTT; size: NA; D: NA; J: TRBJ2-3; length: 15; V: TRBV12-3/TRBV12-4
CDR3: CASSSARGEGTQYF; DNA: TGTGCCAGCAGCTCTGCAAGGGGAGAGGGTACGCAGTATTTT; size: once; D: NA; J: TRBJ2-3; length: 14; V: TRBV4-2
CDR3: CASGSVRHF; DNA: TGTGCCAGCGGGTCCGTGCGGCACTTC; size: many; D: NA; J: TRBJ2-5; length: 9; V: TRBV2
CDR3: CASSLEGSYTEAFF; DNA: TGCGCCAGCAGCTTGGAGGGGAGTTACACTGAAGCTTTCTTT; size: few; D: NA; J: TRBJ1-1; length: 14; V: TRBV5-1
CDR3: CASSRGSANYGYTF; DNA: TGCGCCAGCAGCCGGGGCAGCGCGAACTATGGCTACACCTTC; size: NA; D: NA; J: TRBJ1-2; length: 14; V: TRBV4-3
CDR3: CASRRVPQETQYF; DNA: TGTGCCAGCAGGCGGGTCCCCCAAGAGACCCAGTACTTC; size: NA; D: NA; J: TRBJ2-5; length: 13; V: TRBV11-2
CDR3: CATSDGHSANTGELFF; DNA: TGTGCCACCAGTGACGGGCACAGCGCGAACACCGGGGAGCTGTTTTTT; size: NA; D: NA; J: TRBJ2-2; length: 16; V: TRBV24-1
CDR3: CASCLTGQGYQPQHF; DNA: TGTGCCAGCTGTCTTACGGGACAGGGATATCAGCCCCAGCATTTT; size: few; D: TRBD1; J: TRBJ1-5; length: 15; V: TRBV7-8
CDR3: CASTPIPGQPQHF; DNA: TGTGCCAGCACCCCCATCCCGGGGCAGCCCCAGCATTTT; size: NA; D: NA; J: TRBJ1-5; length: 13; V: TRBV7-8
CDR3: CASSKTHVVPTEAFF; DNA: TGTGCCAGCAGTAAGACACATGTAGTGCCCACTGAAGCTTTCTTT; size: NA; D: NA; J: TRBJ1-1; length: 15; V: TRBV2
CDR3: CASSGQGITYEQYF; DNA: TGTGCCAGCAGTGGACAGGGGATTACCTACGAGCAGTACTTC; size: few; D: TRBD1; J: TRBJ2-7; length: 14; V: TRBV27
CDR3: CASSQGVRGVYQETQYF; DNA: TGCGCCAGCAGCCAAGGGGTTCGGGGGGTTTACCAAGAGACCCAGTACTTC; size: NA; D: TRBD2; J: TRBJ2-5; length: 17; V: TRBV4-3
CDR3: CASSLTWLSTDTQYF; DNA: TGTGCCAGCAGCTTAACCTGGCTCAGCACAGATACGCAGTATTTT; size: few; D: NA; J: TRBJ2-3; length: 15; V: TRBV7-3
CDR3: CASTIPRGFYNEQFF; DNA: TGTGCCAGCACCATCCCAAGGGGGTTCTACAATGAGCAGTTCTTC; size: many; D: NA; J: TRBJ2-1; length: 15; V: TRBV7-2
CDR3: CASSLTSGGALDTQYF; DNA: TGCGCCAGCAGCTTGACTAGCGGGGGGGCCTTAGATACGCAGTATTTT; size: few; D: TRBD2; J: TRBJ2-3; length: 16; V: TRBV5-1
CDR3: CASSEGGSYNEQFF; DNA: TGCGCCAGCAGCGAGGGCGGGTCTTACAATGAGCAGTTCTTC; size: many; D: NA; J: TRBJ2-1; length: 14; V: TRBV5-1
CDR3: CASSHRTSGGTVEQFF; DNA: TGTGCCAGCAGCCATCGGACTAGCGGGGGGACCGTGGAGCAGTTCTTC; size: few; D: TRBD2; J: TRBJ2-1; length: 16; V: TRBV14
CDR3: CASSYRLAGDPQFF; DNA: TGTGCCAGCAGTTACCGCCTAGCGGGGGATCCCCAGTTCTTC; size: NA; D: TRBD2; J: TRBJ2-1; length: 14; V: TRBV6-5
CDR3: CSARAGVGQPQHF; DNA: TGCAGTGCTAGAGCAGGGGTCGGCCAGCCCCAGCATTTT; size: few; D: NA; J: TRBJ1-5; length: 13; V: TRBV20-1
CDR3: CASSFDSSYYNEQFF; DNA: TGTGCCAGCAGCTTCGACTCCTCGTACTACAATGAGCAGTTCTTC; size: NA; D: NA; J: TRBJ2-1; length: 15; V: TRBV5-4
CDR3: CASRQEGPQHF; DNA: TGTGCCAGCAGACAAGAAGGGCCCCAGCATTTT; size: NA; D: NA; J: TRBJ1-5; length: 11; V: TRBV4-2
CDR3: CASSERQGAIDEQYF; DNA: TGTGCCAGCAGCGAAAGACAGGGGGCAATCGACGAGCAGTACTTC; size: few; D: TRBD1; J: TRBJ2-7; length: 15; V: TRBV7-2
CDR3: CRPTGGRYTEAFF; DNA: TGCAGGCCGACAGGGGGAAGGTACACTGAAGCTTTCTTT; size: few; D: TRBD1; J: TRBJ1-1; length: 13; V: TRBV20-1
CDR3: CATRRSRTSDNSPLHF; DNA: TGTGCCACGCGACGCTCCCGGACTTCCGACAATTCACCCCTCCACTTT; size: few; D: NA; J: TRBJ1-6; length: 16; V: TRBV15
CDR3: CASSPQVAGVDTQYF; DNA: TGTGCCAGCAGCCCCCAGGTGGCAGGGGTAGATACGCAGTATTTT; size: NA; D: NA; J: TRBJ2-3; length: 15; V: TRBV7-6
CDR3: CASTRGRRDGYTF; DNA: TGTGCCAGCACCCGGGGGCGCCGGGATGGCTACACCTTC; size: many; D: NA; J: TRBJ1-2; length: 13; V: TRBV2
CDR3: CASSLSGGGPHTQYF; DNA: TGTGCCAGCAGTTTGTCCGGGGGGGGGCCTCATACGCAGTATTTT; size: NA; D: TRBD2; J: TRBJ2-3; length: 15; V: TRBV3-1
CDR3: CASSLLGGGDEQFF; DNA: TGTGCCAGCAGCTTATTGGGCGGGGGGGATGAGCAGTTCTTC; size: many; D: TRBD2; J: TRBJ2-1; length: 14; V: TRBV7-2
CDR3: CASSLDPGQKNTEAFF; DNA: TGTGCCAGCAGCTTGGACCCGGGACAGAAGAACACTGAAGCTTTCTTT; size: many; D: TRBD1; J: TRBJ1-1; length: 16; V: TRBV7-9
CDR3: CASSRQGERAGELFF; DNA: TGTGCCAGCAGCCGACAGGGAGAGAGGGCCGGGGAGCTGTTTTTT; size: NA; D: TRBD1; J: TRBJ2-2; length: 15; V: TRBV5-4
CDR3: CASSLVGGANNEQFF; DNA: TGTGCTAGCAGCTTAGTAGGGGGGGCGAATAATGAGCAGTTCTTC; size: NA; D: NA; J: TRBJ2-1; length: 15; V: TRBV7-7
CDR3: CASKPAPTYNEQFF; DNA: TGTGCCAGTAAGCCAGCCCCGACGTACAATGAGCAGTTCTTC; size: NA; D: NA; J: TRBJ2-1; length: 14; V: TRBV19
CDR3: CASREDRGRGTEAFF; DNA: TGTGCCAGCCGCGAGGACAGGGGGAGGGGCACTGAAGCTTTCTTT; size: NA; D: TRBD1; J: TRBJ1-1; length: 15; V: TRBV7-2
CDR3: CASSQRQYNEQFF; DNA: TGCGCCAGCAGCCAACGACAGTACAATGAGCAGTTCTTC; size: NA; D: NA; J: TRBJ2-1; length: 13; V: TRBV4-3
CDR3: CASSLWGADTGELFF; DNA: TGTGCCAGCAGCTTATGGGGGGCGGACACCGGGGAGCTGTTTTTT; size: NA; D: NA; J: TRBJ2-2; length: 15; V: TRBV11-2
CDR3: CASSLRPTGSGYTF; DNA: TGTGCCAGCAGCTTAAGGCCGACGGGGTCTGGCTACACCTTC; size: NA; D: NA; J: TRBJ1-2; length: 14; V: TRBV7-2
CDR3: CASSTGTSGRTEQFF; DNA: TGTGCTAGCAGCACTGGGACTAGCGGACGCACTGAGCAGTTCTTC; size: NA; D: TRBD2; J: TRBJ2-1; length: 15; V: TRBV7-7
CDR3: CASRPRARTGELFF; DNA: TGTGCCAGCAGGCCCCGCGCAAGGACCGGGGAGCTGTTTTTT; size: few; D: NA; J: TRBJ2-2; length: 14; V: TRBV2
CDR3: CASSPRDGYEQYF; DNA: TGCGCCAGCAGCCCTAGGGACGGCTACGAGCAGTACTTC; size: NA; D: NA; J: TRBJ2-7; length: 13; V: TRBV5-1
CDR3: CSARSLGPEGTEAFF; DNA: TGCAGTGCTAGGAGCCTCGGCCCGGAGGGCACTGAAGCTTTCTTT; size: NA; D: NA; J: TRBJ1-1; length: 15; V: TRBV20-1
CDR3: CASSQAPGTREDWTDTQYF; DNA: TGCGCCAGCAGTCAGGCCCCCGGGACTCGCGAAGATTGGACAGATACGCAGTATTTT; size: few; D: NA; J: TRBJ2-3; length: 19; V: TRBV4-3
CDR3: CAISRDEQETQYF; DNA: TGTGCCATCAGTCGGGACGAACAAGAGACCCAGTACTTC; size: many; D: NA; J: TRBJ2-5; length: 13; V: TRBV10-3
CDR3: CASSTTQGSAEAFF; DNA: TGCGCCAGCAGCACCACACAGGGGTCGGCTGAAGCTTTCTTT; size: NA; D: TRBD1; J: TRBJ1-1; length: 14; V: TRBV5-1
CDR3: CASREQGEGSPLHF; DNA: TGTGCCAGCAGAGAGCAGGGCGAAGGATCACCCCTCCACTTT; size: few; D: NA; J: TRBJ1-6; length: 14; V: TRBV2
CDR3: CATSDFTVNYGYTF; DNA: TGTGCCACCAGTGATTTTACAGTAAACTATGGCTACACCTTC; size: NA; D: NA; J: TRBJ1-2; length: 14; V: TRBV24-1
CDR3: CSVSLGDSYGYTF; DNA: TGCAGCGTATCCTTAGGGGACAGCTATGGCTACACCTTC; size: few; D: TRBD1; J: TRBJ1-2; length: 13; V: TRBV29-1
CDR3: CASSRRQTNTGELFF; DNA: TGTGCCAGCAGCCGCAGACAAACGAACACCGGGGAGCTGTTTTTT; size: few; D: NA; J: TRBJ2-2; length: 15; V: TRBV3-1
CDR3: CASRLTGGYTGELFF; DNA: TGTGCCAGCAGGCTTACAGGGGGATACACCGGGGAGCTGTTTTTT; size: many; D: TRBD1; J: TRBJ2-2; length: 15; V: TRBV28
CDR3: CASSPGTSGPTDTQYF; DNA: TGTGCCAGCAGCCCCGGGACTAGCGGACCCACAGATACGCAGTATTTT; size: few; D: TRBD2; J: TRBJ2-3; length: 16; V: TRBV6-2/TRBV6-3
CDR3: CASSLGSGGAPDTQYF; DNA: TGTGCCAGCAGCCTTGGGAGCGGGGGGGCCCCAGATACGCAGTATTTT; size: few; D: TRBD2; J: TRBJ2-3; length: 16; V: TRBV7-9
CDR3: CATSRDIGTAGDTQYF; DNA: TGTGCCACCAGCAGAGATATTGGGACAGCTGGAGATACGCAGTATTTT; size: few; D: TRBD1; J: TRBJ2-3; length: 16; V: TRBV15